The TCR beta chain under discussion was sequenced for a study of identical twins. In regard to this clonotype: Its antigen is currently unknown.

Study observations and caveats: Zero-insertion analyses could be partly confounded by invariant MAIT and iNKT cells.

TCRdb called the 5' RACE reads again in MiXCR, with one record for every CDR3 protein. Among about 520,000 distinct CDR3 sequences listed, 20% to 25% were seen once. Trimming removed 7 bases from V and 4 bases from J, with 16 bases in between. From germline, CDR1 is MNHNS and CDR2 SASEGT. The CDR3 has 14 residues. This same sample was also taken into another study, of T cells expressing NK-cell markers. Per that paper: HCMV seropositivity characterized seven of the eight sequenced donors, and seronegativity one.

Sequenced: CD4+ T cells sorted from blood. The source is a woman younger than 30 in good health. The chain is built from TRBV6-1 and TRBJ1-2, with D uncertain. CDR3 in DNA: TGTGCCAGCAATAAGGACGGTAGCCCCTATGGCTACACCTTC. This codes for CASNKDGSPYGYTF.